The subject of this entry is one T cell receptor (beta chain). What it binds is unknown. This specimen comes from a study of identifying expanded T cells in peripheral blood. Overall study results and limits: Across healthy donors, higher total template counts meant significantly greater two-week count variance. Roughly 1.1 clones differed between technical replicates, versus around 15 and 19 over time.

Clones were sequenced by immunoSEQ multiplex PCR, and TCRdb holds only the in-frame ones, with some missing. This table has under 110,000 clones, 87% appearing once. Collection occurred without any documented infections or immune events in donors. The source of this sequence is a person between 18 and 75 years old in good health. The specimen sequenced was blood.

CDR3 region: CASSGRQGQETQYF. The DNA for the CDR3 is TGTGCCAGCAGCGGACGACAGGGCCAAGAGACCCAGTACTTC. V is TRBV9 and J is TRBJ2-5, with 7 bases matching TRBD1. V lost 3 bases, J lost 1 base, and 3 bases stayed unmatched. The CDR3 length is 14 residues. CDR1 is SGDLS and CDR2 is YYNGEE in the germline V gene.